This is a list of T cell receptor beta chains from one sample in a study of OX40 agonist ivuxolimab in advanced cancers. TCRdb's copy holds only in-frame clones and misses some; the assay was immunoSEQ multiplex PCR. The repertoire has under 50,000 clones, about three quarters of them found once; the top ten carry roughly 7.9%. Sequences were derived from CD4+ or CD8+ T cells sorted from blood, sampled in a trial of the OX40 agonist ivuxolimab. The receptor source for this set is an adult with an advanced solid tumor such as melanoma, head and neck, liver or kidney cancer. CDR3s leave out the opening cysteine and the closing phenylalanine or tryptophan. Each record gives: CDR3 length, clone size, J gene, V gene, CDR3 protein. Size is omitted from some rows. Given values are once, few, many or a class for expanded clones.

>13|NA|TRBJ1-5|TRBV18
ASSPGSHSNQPQH
>11|once|TRBJ2-1|TRBV7-9
ASSWAGGGVKF
>15|NA|TRBJ2-1|TRBV5-1
ASRVTTGTSGRNEQF
>15|NA|TRBJ1-3|TRBV15
ATSRDGATVTGNTIY
>14|NA|TRBJ2-1|TRBV19
ASSIVGKSSYNEQF
>8|once|TRBJ2-7|TRBV20-1
SAAYYEQY
>11|once|TRBJ1-3|TRBV19
ASTIPGRNTIY
>10|NA|TRBJ1-1|TRBV11-2
ASSFTGGFAF
>12|NA|TRBJ1-4|TRBV6-5
ASSQQGLGEKLF
>13|once|TRBJ2-3|TRBV5-6
ASSWWGQSTDTQY
>15|NA|TRBJ1-2|TRBV30
AWRPGRGLFFNYGYT